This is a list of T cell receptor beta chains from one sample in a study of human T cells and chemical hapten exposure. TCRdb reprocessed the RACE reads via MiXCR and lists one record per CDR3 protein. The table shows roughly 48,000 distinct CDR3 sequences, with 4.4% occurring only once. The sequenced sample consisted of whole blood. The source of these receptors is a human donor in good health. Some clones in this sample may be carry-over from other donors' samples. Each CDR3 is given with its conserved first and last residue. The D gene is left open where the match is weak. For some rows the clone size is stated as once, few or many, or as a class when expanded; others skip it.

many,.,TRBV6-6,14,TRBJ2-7,CASRPLATSREQYF,TGTGCCAGCAGACCACTAGCTACCAGTCGGGAGCAGTACTTC
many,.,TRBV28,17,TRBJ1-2,CASSLGGPQMTNYGYTF,TGTGCCAGCAGTTTGGGCGGACCTCAAATGACTAACTATGGCTACACCTTC
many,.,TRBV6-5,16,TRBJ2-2,CASSPLGGANTGELFF,TGTGCCAGCAGCCCCTTAGGGGGGGCGAACACCGGGGAGCTGTTTTTT
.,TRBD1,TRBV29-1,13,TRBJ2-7,CSVVPGQGAEQYF,TGCAGCGTTGTCCCGGGACAGGGGGCGGAGCAGTACTTC
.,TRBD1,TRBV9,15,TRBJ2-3,CASSLRTGGTDTQYF,TGTGCCAGCAGCCTTCGGACAGGCGGCACAGATACGCAGTATTTT
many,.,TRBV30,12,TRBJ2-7,CAWSVRYYEQYF,TGTGCCTGGAGTGTAAGGTACTACGAGCAGTACTTC
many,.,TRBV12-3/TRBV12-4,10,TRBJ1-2,CASSLYGYTF,TGTGCCAGCAGCCTGTATGGCTACACCTTC
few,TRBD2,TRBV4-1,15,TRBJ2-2,CASSPGGRNTGELFF,TGCGCCAGCAGCCCCGGCGGGAGGAACACCGGGGAGCTGTTTTTT
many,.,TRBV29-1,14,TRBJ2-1,CSAEETSSYNEQFF,TGCAGCGCGGAGGAGACTAGCTCCTACAATGAGCAGTTCTTC
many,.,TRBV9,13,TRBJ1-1,CASSANPDTEAFF,TGTGCCAGCAGCGCCAACCCGGACACTGAAGCTTTCTTT
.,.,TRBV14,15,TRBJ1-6,CASSQQGNYNSPLHF,TGTGCCAGCAGCCAACAGGGAAACTATAATTCACCCCTCCACTTT
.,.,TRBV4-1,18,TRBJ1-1,CASSQDSGARGWNTEAFF,TGCGCCAGCAGCCAAGATTCCGGGGCGAGGGGCTGGAACACTGAAGCTTTCTTT
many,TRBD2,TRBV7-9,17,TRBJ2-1,CASSPRRLAGGPNEQFF,TGTGCCAGCAGCCCTCGTCGACTAGCGGGAGGACCCAATGAGCAGTTCTTC
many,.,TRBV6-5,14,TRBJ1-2,CASSRGGPYYGYTF,TGTGCCAGCAGCCGCGGGGGACCCTACTATGGCTACACCTTC
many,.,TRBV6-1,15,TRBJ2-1,CASSERSGLNNEQFF,TGTGCCAGCAGTGAACGGAGCGGGTTGAACAATGAGCAGTTCTTC
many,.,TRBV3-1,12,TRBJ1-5,CASSHLSQPQHF,TGTGCCAGCAGCCATTTAAGTCAGCCCCAGCATTTT
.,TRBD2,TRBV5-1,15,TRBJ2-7,CASAGSGAVSYEQYF,TGCGCCAGCGCGGGGAGCGGGGCTGTTTCCTACGAGCAGTACTTC
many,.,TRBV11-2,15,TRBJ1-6,CASSLERGFGSPLHF,TGTGCCAGCAGCTTAGAGCGGGGGTTTGGTTCACCCCTCCACTTT
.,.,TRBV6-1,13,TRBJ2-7,CASSSTGTYEQYF,TGTGCCAGCAGTTCAACAGGCACCTACGAGCAGTACTTC
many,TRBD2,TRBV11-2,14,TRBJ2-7,CASSLGTSLYEQYF,TGTGCCAGCAGCTTGGGGACTAGCCTCTACGAGCAGTACTTC
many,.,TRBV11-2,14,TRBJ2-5,CASSGNRATETQYF,TGTGCCAGCAGCGGGAACAGGGCGACAGAGACCCAGTACTTC
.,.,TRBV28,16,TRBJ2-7,CASSPIPWGSSYEQYF,TGTGCCAGCAGTCCCATCCCGTGGGGGAGCTCCTACGAGCAGTACTTC
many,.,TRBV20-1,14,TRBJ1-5,CSASIRGNNQPQHF,TGCAGTGCTTCTATTAGGGGGAACAATCAGCCCCAGCATTTT
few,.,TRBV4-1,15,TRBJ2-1,CASSQVTGPSNEQFF,TGCGCCAGCAGCCAAGTGACGGGCCCCTCCAATGAGCAGTTCTTC
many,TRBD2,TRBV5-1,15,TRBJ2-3,CASSLKRERADTQYF,TGCGCCAGCAGCTTAAAGCGGGAGAGGGCAGATACGCAGTATTTT
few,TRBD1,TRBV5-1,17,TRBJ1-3,CASSPGTGWLPGNTIYF,TGCGCCAGCAGCCCCGGGACAGGGTGGCTCCCTGGAAACACCATATATTTT
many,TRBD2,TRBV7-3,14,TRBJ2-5,CASSLAGRKETQYF,TGTGCCAGCAGCCTAGCGGGCAGGAAAGAGACCCAGTACTTC
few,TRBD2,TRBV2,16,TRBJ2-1,CASSDVGTSPSNEQFF,TGTGCCAGCAGTGATGTGGGGACTAGCCCTTCCAATGAGCAGTTCTTC
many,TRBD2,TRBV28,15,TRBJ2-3,CASSPSGRASDTQYF,TGTGCCAGCAGCCCGAGTGGGAGGGCCTCAGATACGCAGTATTTT
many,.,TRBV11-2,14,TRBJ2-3,CASSLDGNTDTQYF,TGTGCCAGCAGCTTAGACGGCAACACAGATACGCAGTATTTT
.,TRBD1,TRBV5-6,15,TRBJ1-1,CASSYTMTGTTEAFF,TGTGCCAGCAGCTACACGATGACAGGGACCACTGAAGCTTTCTTT
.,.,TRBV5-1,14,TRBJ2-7,CASSLGRVDYEQYF,TGCGCCAGCAGCTTAGGCAGGGTCGACTACGAGCAGTACTTC
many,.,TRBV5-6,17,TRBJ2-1,CASSWAFRNMGFDEQFF,TGTGCCAGCAGCTGGGCCTTTAGAAACATGGGTTTCGATGAGCAGTTCTTC
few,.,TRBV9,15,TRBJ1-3,CASSRTGNPGNTIYF,TGTGCCAGCAGCAGAACAGGGAACCCTGGAAACACCATATATTTT
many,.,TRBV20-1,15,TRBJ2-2,CSARDARTNTGELFF,TGCAGTGCTAGAGACGCCCGGACGAACACCGGGGAGCTGTTTTTT
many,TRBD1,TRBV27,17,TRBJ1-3,CASSSFTTGFAGNTIYF,TGTGCCAGCAGTTCCTTTACGACAGGGTTTGCCGGAAACACCATATATTTT
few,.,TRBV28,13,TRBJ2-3,CASSLWVGDTQYF,TGTGCCAGCAGTTTGTGGGTCGGTGATACGCAGTATTTT
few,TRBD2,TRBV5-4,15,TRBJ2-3,CASSLIAGPTDTQYF,TGTGCCAGCAGCTTAATAGCGGGCCCCACAGATACGCAGTATTTT
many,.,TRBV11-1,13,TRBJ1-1,CASSWGRPEEAFF,TGTGCCAGCAGCTGGGGAAGGCCCGAGGAAGCTTTCTTT
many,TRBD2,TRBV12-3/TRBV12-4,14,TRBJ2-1,CASSFGGGTNEQFF,TGTGCCAGCAGTTTCGGGGGGGGCACGAATGAGCAGTTCTTC
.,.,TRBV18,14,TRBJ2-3,CASSPSGSTDTQYF,TGTGCCAGCTCACCATCCGGGAGCACAGATACGCAGTATTTT
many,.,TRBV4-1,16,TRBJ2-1,CASSQQTGTRNNEQFF,TGCGCCAGCAGCCAACAGACCGGGACGCGGAACAATGAGCAGTTCTTC
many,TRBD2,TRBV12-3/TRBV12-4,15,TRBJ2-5,CASSQLAGGGETQYF,TGTGCCAGCAGCCAACTAGCGGGAGGAGGAGAGACCCAGTACTTC
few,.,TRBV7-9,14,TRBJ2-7,CASSFGTVSYEQYF,TGTGCCAGCAGCTTCGGGACGGTCTCCTACGAGCAGTACTTC
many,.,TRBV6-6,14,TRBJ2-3,CASISSDSTDTQYF,TGTGCCAGCATCTCCAGCGATAGCACAGATACGCAGTATTTT
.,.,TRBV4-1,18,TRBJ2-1,CASSQVLFPSSSYNEQFF,TGCGCCAGCAGCCAAGTCCTCTTTCCTTCCAGCTCCTACAATGAGCAGTTCTTC
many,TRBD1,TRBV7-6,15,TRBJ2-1,CASSSDRVGGNEQFF,TGTGCCAGCAGCTCTGACAGGGTTGGTGGCAATGAGCAGTTCTTC
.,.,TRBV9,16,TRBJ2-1,CASSVEGDVRTAEQFF,TGTGCCAGCAGCGTAGAGGGAGACGTACGGACGGCTGAGCAGTTCTTC
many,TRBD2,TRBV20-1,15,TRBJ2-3,CSANRPSGITDTQYF,TGCAGTGCTAATAGGCCTAGCGGGATTACAGATACGCAGTATTTT
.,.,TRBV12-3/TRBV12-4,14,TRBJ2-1,CASSFRSGGNEQFF,TGTGCCAGCAGTTTTCGTAGCGGAGGCAATGAGCAGTTCTTC